A selection of T cell receptor beta chains follows, all from one sample in a study of OX40 agonist ivuxolimab in advanced cancers. Data came from immunoSEQ multiplex PCR; TCRdb stores just in-frame clones and leaves some out. The table has some 45,000 clones, 82% seen once; the top ten hold roughly 25%. The specimen was CD4+ or CD8+ T cells sorted from blood, collected in a trial of the OX40 agonist ivuxolimab. The receptors derive from an adult with an advanced solid tumor such as melanoma, head and neck, liver or kidney cancer. The CDR3 runs from the conserved cysteine through the conserved F or W. D genes are given only for firm matches. Size values are once, few and many counts, or a class for expanded clones, and some rows have none.

clone size: NA
J gene: TRBJ1-3
D gene: NA
V gene: TRBV18
CDR3 protein: CASSPEAFSGNTIYF
CDR3 DNA: TGTGCCAGCTCACCAGAGGCTTTCTCTGGAAACACCATATATTTT

clone size: NA
J gene: TRBJ1-3
D gene: NA
V gene: TRBV27
CDR3 protein: CASSLSGRVNTIYF
CDR3 DNA: TGTGCCAGCAGTTTATCGGGCAGGGTCAACACCATATATTTT

clone size: NA
J gene: TRBJ2-5
D gene: NA
V gene: TRBV7-9
CDR3 protein: CASRSTSQETQYF
CDR3 DNA: TGTGCCAGCAGGTCGACCAGCCAAGAGACCCAGTACTTC

clone size: NA
J gene: TRBJ2-1
D gene: TRBD2
V gene: TRBV4-1
CDR3 protein: CASSQEASGSIEQFF
CDR3 DNA: TGCGCCAGCAGCCAAGAGGCTAGCGGGAGCATTGAGCAGTTCTTC

clone size: NA
J gene: TRBJ2-3
D gene: TRBD2
V gene: TRBV11-2
CDR3 protein: CASSIGTSGGTRTDTQYF
CDR3 DNA: TGTGCCAGCAGCATCGGGACTAGCGGGGGGACCCGCACAGATACGCAGTATTTT

clone size: NA
J gene: TRBJ1-3
D gene: NA
V gene: TRBV5-1
CDR3 protein: CASSLGGGNTIYF
CDR3 DNA: TGCGCCAGCAGCTTGGGCGGCGGAAACACCATATATTTT

clone size: NA
J gene: TRBJ2-2
D gene: NA
V gene: TRBV12-5
CDR3 protein: CASGTSEAGELFF
CDR3 DNA: TGTGCTAGTGGTACGAGCGAGGCCGGGGAGCTGTTTTTT

clone size: NA
J gene: TRBJ2-7
D gene: NA
V gene: TRBV30
CDR3 protein: CAWAEYRAVNF
CDR3 DNA: TGTGCCTGGGCTGAATACAGAGCAGTGAACTTC

clone size: NA
J gene: TRBJ1-5
D gene: NA
V gene: TRBV7-9
CDR3 protein: CASSEQGGGPQHF
CDR3 DNA: TGTGCCAGCAGCGAACAGGGAGGGGGGCCCCAGCATTTT

clone size: NA
J gene: TRBJ2-5
D gene: TRBD1
V gene: TRBV7-9
CDR3 protein: CASSTWGQSEETQYF
CDR3 DNA: TGTGCCAGCAGCACGTGGGGACAGAGTGAAGAGACCCAGTACTTC

clone size: NA
J gene: TRBJ2-7
D gene: TRBD1
V gene: TRBV25-1
CDR3 protein: CASSATGTVHEQYF
CDR3 DNA: TGTGCCAGCAGTGCGACAGGGACCGTTCACGAGCAGTACTTC

clone size: once
J gene: TRBJ1-4
D gene: NA
V gene: TRBV5-1
CDR3 protein: CASSLRVEEKLFF
CDR3 DNA: TGCGCCAGCAGCTTGAGGGTAGAGGAAAAACTGTTTTTT

clone size: once
J gene: TRBJ2-2
D gene: NA
V gene: TRBV4-2
CDR3 protein: CASSQDPGPYGELFF
CDR3 DNA: TGTGCCAGCAGCCAAGACCCCGGACCCTACGGGGAGCTGTTTTTT

clone size: NA
J gene: TRBJ2-7
D gene: NA
V gene: TRBV5-3
CDR3 protein: CARSLERGRGRGSYEQYF
CDR3 DNA: TGTGCCAGAAGCTTGGAAAGGGGCCGGGGCAGGGGTTCCTACGAGCAGTACTTC

clone size: NA
J gene: TRBJ1-4
D gene: NA
V gene: TRBV7-6
CDR3 protein: CASSQPGGVANEKLFF
CDR3 DNA: TGTGCCAGCAGCCAACCCGGGGGGGTGGCTAATGAAAAACTGTTTTTT

clone size: NA
J gene: TRBJ1-3
D gene: NA
V gene: TRBV5-8
CDR3 protein: CASSFGQTSGNTIYF
CDR3 DNA: TGTGCCAGCAGCTTTGGTCAGACCTCTGGAAACACCATATATTTT

clone size: NA
J gene: TRBJ2-1
D gene: TRBD1
V gene: TRBV6-1
CDR3 protein: CASAEGQGASSEFF
CDR3 DNA: TGTGCCAGTGCCGAGGGACAGGGGGCGTCCTCGGAGTTCTTC

clone size: few
J gene: TRBJ2-6
D gene: NA
V gene: TRBV7-6
CDR3 protein: CASSLEQGGLSGANVLTF
CDR3 DNA: TGTGCCAGCAGCTTAGAGCAGGGAGGCCTCTCTGGGGCCAACGTCCTGACTTTC